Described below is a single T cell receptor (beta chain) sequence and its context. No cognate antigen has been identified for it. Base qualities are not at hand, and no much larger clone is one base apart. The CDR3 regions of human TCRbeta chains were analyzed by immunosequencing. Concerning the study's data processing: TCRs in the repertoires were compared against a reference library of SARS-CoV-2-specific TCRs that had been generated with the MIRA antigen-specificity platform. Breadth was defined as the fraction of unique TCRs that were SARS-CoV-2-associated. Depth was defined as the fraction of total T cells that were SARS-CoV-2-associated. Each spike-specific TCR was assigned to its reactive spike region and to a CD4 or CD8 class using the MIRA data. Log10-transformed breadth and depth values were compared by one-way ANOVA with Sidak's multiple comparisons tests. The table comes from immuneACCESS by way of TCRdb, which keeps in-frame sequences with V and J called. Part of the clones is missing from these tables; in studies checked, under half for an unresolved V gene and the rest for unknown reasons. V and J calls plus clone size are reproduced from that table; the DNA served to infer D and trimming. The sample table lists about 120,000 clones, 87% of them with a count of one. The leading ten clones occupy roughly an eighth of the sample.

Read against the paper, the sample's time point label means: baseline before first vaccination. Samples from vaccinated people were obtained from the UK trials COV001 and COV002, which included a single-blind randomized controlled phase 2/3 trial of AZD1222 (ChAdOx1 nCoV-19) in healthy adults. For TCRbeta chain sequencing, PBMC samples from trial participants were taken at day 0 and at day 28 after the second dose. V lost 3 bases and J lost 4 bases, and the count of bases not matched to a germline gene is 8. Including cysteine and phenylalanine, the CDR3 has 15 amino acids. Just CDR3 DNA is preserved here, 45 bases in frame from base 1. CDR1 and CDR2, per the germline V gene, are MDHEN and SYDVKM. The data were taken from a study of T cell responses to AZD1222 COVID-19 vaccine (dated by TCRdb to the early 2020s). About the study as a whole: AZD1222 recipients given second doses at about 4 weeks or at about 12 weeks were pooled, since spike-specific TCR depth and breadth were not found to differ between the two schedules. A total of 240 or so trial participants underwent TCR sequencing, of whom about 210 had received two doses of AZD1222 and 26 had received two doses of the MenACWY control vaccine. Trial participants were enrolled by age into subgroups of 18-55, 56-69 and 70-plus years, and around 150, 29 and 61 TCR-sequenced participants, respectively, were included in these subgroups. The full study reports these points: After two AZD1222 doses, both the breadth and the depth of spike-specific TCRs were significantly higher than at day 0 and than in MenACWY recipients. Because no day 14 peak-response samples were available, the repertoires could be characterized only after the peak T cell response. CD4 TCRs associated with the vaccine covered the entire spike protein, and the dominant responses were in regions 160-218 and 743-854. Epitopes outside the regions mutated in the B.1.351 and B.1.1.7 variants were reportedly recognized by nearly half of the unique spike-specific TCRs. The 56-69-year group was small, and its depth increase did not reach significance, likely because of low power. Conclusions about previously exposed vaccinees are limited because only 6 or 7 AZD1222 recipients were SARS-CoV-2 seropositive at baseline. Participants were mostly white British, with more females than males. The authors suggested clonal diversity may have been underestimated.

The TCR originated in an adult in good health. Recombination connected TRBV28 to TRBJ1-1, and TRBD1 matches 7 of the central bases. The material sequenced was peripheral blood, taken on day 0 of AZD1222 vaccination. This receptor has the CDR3 CASSFFDRDGTEAFF. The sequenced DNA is TGTGCCAGCAGTTTCTTCGACAGGGACGGCACTGAAGCTTTCTTT.